The 12 T cell receptor beta chains below come from one sample, sequenced in a study of blood T cell repertoires in COVID-19. The protocol was immunoSEQ multiplex PCR, while the TCRdb copy is restricted to in-frame clones and leaves out a portion. The data show approximately 290,000 clones, with approximately 89% seen just once and approximately 12% held by the top ten. The sequenced sample consisted of peripheral blood. The receptor set was obtained from a woman aged 55-70 years with acute or convalescent COVID-19.

The chain combines TRBV29-1 with TRBJ2-4; 9 positions match TRBD1. Germline V gene sequence: CDR1 SQVTM, CDR2 ANQGSEA. The CDR3 is made up of 13 amino acids. The V and J ends lost 5 bases and 8 bases, in that order; junction bases with no gene match: 7. CDR3 amino acids: CSVPGTGPDIQYF. The CDR3 nucleotides read TGCAGCGTTCCCGGGACAGGGCCCGACATTCAGTACTTC.

This chain links TRBV28 with TRBJ2-2; TRBD2 matches at 7 bases. In germline, CDR1 is MDHEN, CDR2 SYDVKM. V was pared by 4 bases and J by 5 bases, with 10 bases of the junction left unmatched. This CDR3 is 16 amino acids long. CDR3 region: CASSSPSGSGTGELFF. In DNA form, the CDR3 reads TGTGCCAGCAGTTCCCCTAGCGGCTCAGGAACCGGGGAGCTGTTTTTT.

This clone showed up just once. This chain uses TRBV5-1 with TRBJ2-3; weak D call: TRBD2 (6 bases). V lost 4 bases and J 6 bases, leaving 12 bases between the germline ends. The CDR3 extends over 13 amino acids. Germline CDR1 and CDR2: SGHRS and YFSETQ. Written as DNA, the CDR3 is TGCGCCAGCAGCCCATTGGGAGGTGATACGCAGTATTTT. Its protein product is CASSPLGGDTQYF.

V is TRBV29-1 and J is TRBJ2-3; D not certain. CDR1 and CDR2 from the germline V gene are SQVTM and ANQGSEA. The CDR3 is 10 residues long. V was trimmed by 5 bases and J by 3 bases, leaving 3 bases between them. CDR3 in amino acids: CSVQTDTQYF. The DNA of the CDR3 is TGCAGCGTTCAGACAGATACGCAGTATTTT.

In DNA, the CDR3 is TGTGCCAGCAGCCAATCTGAGGGCATCGGTGGCTACACCTTC. Amino acids: CASSQSEGIGGYTF. The chain employs TRBV3-1 (or the pseudogene TRBV3-2) and TRBJ1-2; D gene ambiguous. In germline, CDR1 is LGHDT, CDR2 YNNKEL (reference sequence). The CDR3 totals 14 residues. With 2 bases removed from V and 7 bases from J, the gap between germline ends came to 14 bases.

This clone was seen just once. The chain uses TRBV19 and TRBJ2-3; perhaps TRBD2 as D (7 bases). The germline V and J ends were trimmed by 5 bases and 2 bases, with 17 bases remaining between them. CDR1 and CDR2 from the germline V gene are LNHDA and SQIVND (reference sequence). This CDR3 has 16 residues. CDR3 coding DNA: TGTGCCAGTAGTTCTCGGGGGCGGGGGTACACAGATACGCAGTATTTT. Translating gives CASSSRGRGYTDTQYF.

Worth noting for this clone: In the same sample, other DNA sequences code for this CDR3. The chain's CDR3 is CASSPTDTGELFF. The CDR3 DNA is TGTGCCAGCTCACCGACAGACACCGGGGAGCTGTTTTTT. This chain uses TRBV18 with TRBJ2-2; the D gene is possibly TRBD1 (5 bases). The CDR3 consists of 13 residues. Trimming took off 3 bases at V and 3 bases at J, with 5 bases between the two ends. Germline CDR1 and CDR2: KGHSH and LQKENI.

This clone was seen just once. The gene calls are TRBV7-2 and TRBJ1-6, with 8 bases that match TRBD1. The CDR3 covers 15 residues. After removal of 5 bases from V and 10 bases from J, the junction contained 10 bases not matched to a gene. Germline CDR1 and CDR2: SGHTA and FQGNSA. The CDR3 DNA reads TGTGCCAGCAGCGTCGGACAGGGAGGGGAATCACCCCTCCACTTT. Amino acids: CASSVGQGGESPLHF.

The chain recombines TRBV28 with TRBJ1-2, with 7 bases identical to TRBD1. The V gene end was trimmed by 6 bases and the J gene end by 4 bases; junction bases not matched to a gene: 2. CDR1 MDHEN and CDR2 SYDVKM come from the germline V gene. CDR3 length equals 12 residues. The DNA of the CDR3 is TGTGCCAGCAGGGGACAGCTCTATGGCTACACCTTC. Protein: CASRGQLYGYTF.

This clone was seen just once. The genes are TRBV7-3 and TRBJ1-1; D is uncertain. This CDR3 has 13 residues. The V gene lost 5 bases and the J gene lost 1 base, with 8 bases spanning the gap. Germline V CDR1 and CDR2: SGHTA, FQGTGA. CDR3 coding DNA: TGTGCCAGCAGCGTTTCTAGGAACACTGAAGCTTTCTTT. Translation gives CASSVSRNTEAFF.

V is TRBV7-9 and J is TRBJ1-2; 7 bases are a match to TRBD1. The germline V gene encodes CDR1 SEHNR and CDR2 FQNEAQ (reference sequence). Trimming took 3 bases from V and 4 from J; bases not matched to a gene: 11. The CDR3 totals 16 residues. CDR3 region: CASSLGGQRKPYGYTF. The CDR3 DNA is TGTGCCAGCAGCTTGGGGGGACAGCGGAAACCCTATGGCTACACCTTC.

This chain links TRBV12-3 or TRBV12-4 with TRBJ2-7; perhaps TRBD1 as D (6 bases). The V end lost 8 bases, the J end lost 6 bases, and 11 bases lay between the germline ends. The CDR3 is 11 amino acids. CDR3 protein: CASGPGVEQYF. The CDR3 bases are TGTGCCAGCGGCCCAGGGGTCGAGCAGTACTTC.